A single sample gave rise to the 32 T cell receptor beta chains below, sequenced in a study of blood T cells in healthy people across ages. A J-beta primer mix and a sample-barcoded 5' primer were used in a second PCR of roughly 7 to 12 cycles. TCRdb re-derived calls from the 5' RACE reads in MiXCR, one entry per CDR3 protein. Of about 760,000 distinct CDR3 sequences listed, 20% to 30% are singletons. These data were likewise used in another study, on T cells of mothers and their children.

Sequenced material: blood. These receptors were taken from a boy younger than 18 in good health.

V gene TRBV28 combines with J gene TRBJ2-5; 9 nucleotides agree with TRBD2. CDR1 is MDHEN, CDR2 SYDVKM, per germline. V shed 5 bases and J 5 bases; nucleotides not matched to a gene: 12. CDR3 length: 16 residues. The CDR3 region has the DNA TGTGCCAGCAGTACCTTAGCGGGAGAAAGTAGGGAGACCCAGTACTTC. This codes for CASSTLAGESRETQYF.

The gene calls are TRBV18 and TRBJ2-7; 8 bases match TRBD2. Per the germline V gene, CDR1 is KGHSH and CDR2 is LQKENI. V lost 5 bases, J lost 2 bases, and 8 bases stayed unmatched. The CDR3 consists of 15 residues. The CDR3 DNA reads TGTGCCAGCTCATCTGTAGCGGGATCGACCTACGAGCAGTACTTC. The encoded protein is CASSSVAGSTYEQYF. Together with reference TRBV18 and TRBJ2-7, the CDR3 gives the full variable domain: NAGVMQNPRHLVRRRGQEARLRCSPMKGHSHVYWYRQLPEEGLKFMVYLQKENIIDESGMPKERFSAEFPKEGPSILRIQQVVRGDSAAYFCASSSVAGSTYEQYFGPGTRLTVT.

This clonotype has only a few counts. This sequence joins TRBV29-1 and TRBJ2-1; 7 nucleotides line up with TRBD2. J lost 4 bases, V lost 3 bases, and 6 bases had no gene match. The germline V gene has CDR1 SQVTM and CDR2 ANQGSEA. This CDR3 has 14 residues. The CDR3 coding sequence is TGCAGCGTTGATGCGGGAGTAAGGTACAATGAGCAGTTCTTC. It encodes CSVDAGVRYNEQFF.

This clonotype occurred a few times. This rearrangement joins TRBV5-1 to TRBJ2-5, with unresolved D. The CDR3 runs 12 residues. V was shortened by 4 bases and J by 2 bases, with 6 bases between the two germline ends. Germline V gives CDR1 SGHRS, CDR2 YFSETQ. CDR3 bases: TGCGCCAGCAGCAAAAGTCAAGAGACCCAGTACTTC. Translation gives CASSKSQETQYF. Using reference TRBV5-1 and TRBJ2-5 for the parts outside the CDR3, the full variable domain is KAGVTQTPRYLIKTRGQQVTLSCSPISGHRSVSWYQQTPGQGLQFLFEYFSETQRNKGNFPGRFSGRQFSNSRSEMNVSTLELGDSALYLCASSKSQETQYFGPGTRLLVL.

The chain joins TRBV20-1 to TRBJ1-5; tentatively, D is TRBD1 (5 bases). The length of the CDR3 is 14 residues. Germline CDR1 reads DFQATT; CDR2 reads SNEGSKA (reference sequence). V lost 0 bases, J lost 7 bases, and 13 bases lay in between. The CDR3 reads CSARDGGPGQPQHF. In DNA form, the CDR3 reads TGCAGTGCTAGAGATGGGGGACCCGGGCAGCCCCAGCATTTT.

This sequence joins TRBV29-1 and TRBJ2-1; TRBD2 matches 7 bases. Per germline, CDR1 SQVTM and CDR2 ANQGSEA. With V trimmed by 5 bases and J by 4 bases, 5 bases remained unmatched. CDR3 length: 13 residues. As DNA, the CDR3 is TGCAGCGTTTGGGCTAGCGGATACAATGAGCAGTTCTTC. Translated: CSVWASGYNEQFF.

CDR3 coding DNA: TGCAGCCTTTCACTAGCGGGAGAGACCCAGTACTTC. This codes for CSLSLAGETQYF. The chain has TRBV29-1 and TRBJ2-5, with TRBD2 matching over 9 bases. The germline V gene encodes CDR1 SQVTM and CDR2 ANQGSEA. The V and J ends lost 8 bases and 4 bases, in that order; junction bases with no gene match: 5. This CDR3 contains 12 residues.

This clonotype occurred a few times. The CDR3 sequence: CASSFLDSVTDTQYF. CDR3 coding DNA: TGTGCCAGCAGCTTCCTGGACAGCGTCACAGATACGCAGTATTTT. V and J are TRBV7-9 and TRBJ2-3, with TRBD1 as a possible D gene (6 bases). V lost 3 bases to trimming and J lost 2 bases, with 12 bases between them. Looked up from germline, CDR1 is SEHNR and CDR2 is FQNEAQ (reference sequence). The CDR3 length is 15 residues.

The chain recombines TRBV20-1 with TRBJ1-1; D unresolved. The CDR3 extends over 14 amino acids. V was shortened by 3 bases and J by 6 bases, with 17 bases between the two germline ends. Germline V gene lookup returns CDR1 DFQATT and CDR2 SNEGSKA (reference sequence). The CDR3 region is CSASLKGPVPEAFF. In DNA, the CDR3 is TGCAGTGCTAGTCTAAAGGGCCCGGTTCCTGAAGCTTTCTTT.

The gene calls are TRBV29-1 and TRBJ1-5; D is possibly TRBD1 (6 bases). V lost 7 bases and J 3 bases, leaving 16 bases between the germline ends. The CDR3 totals 14 residues. The germline V gene encodes CDR1 SQVTM and CDR2 ANQGSEA. CDR3 DNA sequence: TGCAGCGCTGGACGGGGGGACAACAATCAGCCCCAGCATTTT. It yields the protein CSAGRGDNNQPQHF.

V is TRBV6-6 and J is TRBJ2-5; D is ambiguous. Per the germline V gene, CDR1 is MNHNY and CDR2 is SVGAGI (reference sequence). The length of the CDR3 is 15 residues. Between the trimmed V and J ends, which lost 11 bases and 4 bases, there was a span of 23 bases. CDR3 sequence reads: CAFPPAWDEGETQYF. Here the CDR3 DNA reads TGTGCCTTCCCCCCGGCCTGGGATGAAGGAGAGACCCAGTACTTC.

V and J are TRBV3-1 and TRBJ1-2, with 9 bases matching TRBD1. From germline, CDR1 is LGHDT and CDR2 YNNKEL (reference sequence). V lost 4 bases and J lost 3; bases outside the gene matches: 6. The CDR3 has 15 amino acids. This chain's CDR3 is CASSPGQGNYYGYTF. The CDR3 DNA reads as TGTGCCAGCAGCCCCGGACAGGGGAACTACTATGGCTACACCTTC.

This clonotype was picked up a small number of times. This chain uses TRBV6-2 or TRBV6-3 with TRBJ1-2; D not certain. The CDR3 is 16 residues long. CDR1 MNHEY and CDR2 SVGEGT come from the germline V gene. The ends were cut back, 0 bases at V and 5 bases at J, with 16 bases in the middle. CDR3 sequence (DNA): TGTGCCAGCAGTTACTCTAGTGACCAGATGGAGTATGGCTACACCTTC. Protein product: CASSYSSDQMEYGYTF.

The genes are TRBV29-1 and TRBJ1-1; D perhaps matches TRBD1 (6 bases). Germline CDR1 reads SQVTM; CDR2 reads ANQGSEA. V shed 6 bases and J shed 8 bases, with 19 bases lying between them. The CDR3 is 13 amino acids. The CDR3 sequence: CSVTVWEGEEAFF. The CDR3 DNA reads as TGCAGCGTGACGGTCTGGGAGGGGGAAGAAGCTTTCTTT.

The rearrangement uses TRBV4-1 and TRBJ2-3; no clear D gene. With 0 bases removed from V and 6 bases from J, the gap between germline ends came to 10 bases. Germline CDR1 reads MGHRA; CDR2 reads YSYEKL. The CDR3 length is 14 residues. In DNA, the CDR3 is TGCGCCAGCAGCCAAGAGGGCAGCAGGGATACGCAGTATTTT. This gives the protein CASSQEGSRDTQYF.

This clonotype was found a few times. J is TRBJ1-1 and V is TRBV28, with D possibly being TRBD1 (6 bases). V was clipped by 6 bases and J by 7 bases, with 15 bases between them. Germline V gene lookup returns CDR1 MDHEN and CDR2 SYDVKM. The CDR3 has 13 residues. The CDR3 DNA sequence: TGTGCCAGCAGAAGACAGGCTATCGGTGAAGCTTTCTTT. This translates into CASRRQAIGEAFF.

The rearrangement links TRBV10-3 to TRBJ2-3; 12 nucleotides align to TRBD2. CDR1 is ENHRY, CDR2 SYGVKD, per germline. V lost 6 bases, J lost 4 bases, and 2 bases stayed unmatched. This CDR3 has 14 amino acids. The CDR3 DNA follows: TGTGCCATCAGACTAGCGGGGGGCGCAGATACGCAGTATTTT. This sequence encodes CAIRLAGGADTQYF.

This chain connects TRBV7-2 to TRBJ2-3, with unresolved D. Looked up from germline, CDR1 is SGHTA and CDR2 is FQGNSA. V was cut by 3 bases and J by 4 bases, with 8 bases left in between. This CDR3 spans 13 amino acids. In DNA form, the CDR3 reads TGTGCCAGCAGCTTTTATCTGGCAGATACGCAGTATTTT. It codes for CASSFYLADTQYF.

The V and J genes are TRBV7-2 and TRBJ2-7; 11 bases align to TRBD1. The end of the DNA aligns better with TRBJ2-1, so the J call may be wrong. Germline V gene data show CDR1 as SGHTA and CDR2 as FQGNSA. The length of the CDR3 is 16 residues. CDR3 region: CASSLAWDRGRNEQFF. CDR3 in DNA: TGTGCCAGCAGCTTAGCATGGGACAGGGGGAGAAATGAGCAGTTCTTC.

CDR3 sequence reads: CAISPGFQETQYF. The CDR3, as DNA: TGTGCCATCTCCCCAGGGTTCCAAGAGACCCAGTACTTC. V is TRBV2 and J is TRBJ2-5, with D perhaps TRBD1 (5 bases). Germline V gene data show CDR1 as SNHLY and CDR2 as FYNNEI. V was clipped by 10 bases and J by 1 base, with 13 bases between them. The CDR3 extends over 13 amino acids.

The rearrangement uses TRBV4-1 and TRBJ2-3, with TRBD2 matching over 10 bases. CDR3 length: 15 amino acids. Per the germline V gene, CDR1 is MGHRA and CDR2 is YSYEKL. With V trimmed by 1 base and J by 4 bases, 2 bases remained unmatched. CDR3 coding DNA: TGCGCCAGCAGCCAAGCTAGCGGGAGTGCAGATACGCAGTATTTT. Protein sequence: CASSQASGSADTQYF.

This sequence joins TRBV11-2 and TRBJ1-1; D is unresolved. V was trimmed by 2 bases and J by 3 bases, leaving 10 bases between them. The CDR3 has 14 amino acids. Germline CDR1 reads SGHAT; CDR2 reads FQNNGV. CDR3 nucleotides: TGTGCCAGCAGCTTAACGGAAACGGACACTGAAGCTTTCTTT. Its protein is CASSLTETDTEAFF.

The chain joins TRBV5-1 to TRBJ2-5; 10 nucleotides match TRBD2. Trimming took 0 bases from V and 4 from J; bases not matched to a gene: 9. Germline CDR1 reads SGHRS; CDR2 reads YFSETQ. The CDR3 is 17 amino acids. The CDR3, as DNA: TGCGCCAGCAGCTTGGTGCCTAGCGGGAGTGCGCGAGAGACCCAGTACTTC. Amino acid sequence: CASSLVPSGSARETQYF. Full variable domain (rest looked up from reference TRBV5-1 and TRBJ2-5): KAGVTQTPRYLIKTRGQQVTLSCSPISGHRSVSWYQQTPGQGLQFLFEYFSETQRNKGNFPGRFSGRQFSNSRSEMNVSTLELGDSALYLCASSLVPSGSARETQYFGPGTRLLVL.

This clonotype was observed a handful of times. The J gene is TRBJ2-5, the V gene TRBV29-1; D gene unclear. Germline V CDR1 and CDR2: SQVTM, ANQGSEA. The V gene lost 6 bases and the J gene lost 7 bases, with 18 bases spanning the gap. The CDR3 sequence is 13 residues long. The CDR3 reads CSVVDNPERTQYF. The CDR3 nucleotides are TGCAGCGTCGTAGACAATCCGGAGAGGACCCAGTACTTC.

This clonotype was recorded a few times. The V call is TRBV6-2 or TRBV6-3, the J call TRBJ1-6; tentative D call: TRBD1 (6 bases). This CDR3 is built from 16 residues. CDR1 MNHEY and CDR2 SVGEGT come from the germline V gene. V lost 6 bases, J lost 0 bases, and 12 bases lay in between. The CDR3 loop reads CASSPDRNSYNSPLHF. CDR3 nucleotides: TGTGCCAGCAGCCCCGACAGGAACTCCTATAATTCACCCCTCCACTTT.

A few counts support this clonotype. The J gene is TRBJ2-5, the V gene TRBV7-8; TRBD2 aligns across 12 bases. The DNA end is more similar to TRBJ2-1, so the J call may be wrong. Germline CDR1 is SGHVS and CDR2 is FQNEAQ. The CDR3 has 16 amino acids. This CDR3 reads CASSRLAGAQGNEQFF. Written as DNA, the CDR3 is TGTGCCAGCAGCAGACTAGCGGGGGCCCAGGGGAATGAGCAGTTCTTC.

This CDR3 is CATSEDYEQYF. In DNA, the CDR3 is TGTGCCACCAGCGAAGACTACGAGCAGTACTTC. The genes are TRBV15 and TRBJ2-7; D is uncertain. This CDR3 is built from 11 residues. V was clipped by 5 bases and J by 3 bases, with 5 bases between them. The germline V gene encodes CDR1 LNHNV and CDR2 YYDKDF (reference sequence).

Only a few counts were recorded for this clonotype. This chain connects TRBV20-1 to TRBJ2-5; tentatively, D is TRBD2 (5 bases). The tail of the sequence fits TRBJ2-1 better, so the J call may be wrong. The CDR3 is 12 residues long. Germline CDR1 and CDR2: DFQATT and SNEGSKA (reference sequence). As DNA, the CDR3 is TGCAGTGCTGGATTAACGGGGAGTGAGCAGTTCTTC. This encodes CSAGLTGSEQFF.

The rearrangement uses TRBV6-2 or TRBV6-3 and TRBJ2-7; D assignment may be TRBD1 or TRBD2 (6 bases each). The CDR3 spans 13 residues. Trimming took 11 bases from V and 5 from J, leaving 19 bases between them. Per the germline V gene, CDR1 is MNHEY and CDR2 is SVGEGT. CDR3 region: CAGSGDLMDEQYF. CDR3 coding DNA: TGTGCCGGATCAGGGGACTTAATGGACGAGCAGTACTTC.

The V gene is TRBV20-1, the J gene TRBJ2-3; TRBD2 might be the D (6 bases). This CDR3 is built from 14 residues. The germline V gene encodes CDR1 DFQATT and CDR2 SNEGSKA (reference sequence). Between the trimmed V and J ends, which lost 1 base and 3 bases, there was a span of 11 bases. The CDR3 region is CSARGTEGTDTQYF. For the CDR3, the DNA is TGCAGTGCTAGAGGGACGGAGGGGACAGATACGCAGTATTTT.

The chain has TRBV3-1 and TRBJ1-1, with TRBD1 matching over 9 bases. The CDR3 has 16 residues. Germline CDR1 is LGHDT and CDR2 is YNNKEL (reference sequence). V shed 3 bases and J 5 bases; nucleotides not matched to a gene: 10. The DNA of the CDR3 is TGTGCCAGCAGCCAGTCTCCGGGACAGGGTCGAACTGAAGCTTTCTTT. Amino acids: CASSQSPGQGRTEAFF.

CDR3 sequence reads: CASSDPGQGADTGELFF. In nucleotides, the CDR3 is TGTGCCAGCAGCGACCCTGGACAGGGGGCGGACACCGGGGAGCTGTTTTTT. The chain employs TRBV6-1 and TRBJ2-2; 11 nucleotides match TRBD1. The CDR3 length is 17 residues. Losses at the gene ends were 6 bases for V and 3 bases for J; bases not matched to a gene: 9. Germline V lookup: CDR1 MNHNS, CDR2 SASEGT.